The 23 T cell receptor beta chains below come from one sample, sequenced in a study of early T cells in non-severe SARS-CoV-2 infection. TCRdb recomputed calls from the 5' RACE reads with MiXCR, one row per CDR3 protein. The sample has approximately 70,000 distinct CDR3 sequences; 12% are singletons. Sequencing input: whole blood. The source of these receptors is an adult who was a healthcare worker with PCR-confirmed SARS-CoV-2 infection or an uninfected control (not recorded which).

This chain uses TRBV11-2 with TRBJ1-4, with D perhaps matching TRBD1 (5 bases). CDR3 length: 18 amino acids. The V gene lost 6 bases and the J gene lost 0 bases, with 20 bases spanning the gap. Germline V lookup: CDR1 SGHAT, CDR2 FQNNGV. The CDR3 reads CASRPGRGSASTNEKLFF. DNA of the CDR3: TGTGCCAGCAGGCCGGGGAGGGGCTCCGCCTCAACTAATGAAAAACTGTTTTTT.

This clonotype was seen at least ten times. The chain is built from TRBV2 and TRBJ2-1; D unresolved. The CDR3 contains 15 residues. Deletions cut 8 bases from V and 0 bases from J, with 14 bases between. Per the germline V gene, CDR1 is SNHLY and CDR2 is FYNNEI. CDR3 DNA: TGTGCCAGCCGATTAGCCCTCAGCTCCTACAATGAGCAGTTCTTC. Encoded protein: CASRLALSSYNEQFF.

With respect to this clonotype: A read error is possible here, since a much larger clone lies one base away. V usage is TRBV30 and J usage is TRBJ1-1; D ambiguous. CDR1 and CDR2 (germline): GTSNPN, SVGIG (reference sequence). This CDR3 comprises 11 residues. CDR3 sequence (DNA): TGTACCTGGAGTTTAGGCGCTGAAGCTTTCTTT. It encodes CTWSLGAEAFF.

This clonotype appeared a few times. The chain carries TRBV29-1 and TRBJ2-5; tentatively, D is TRBD1 (6 bases). V gave up 7 bases and J gave up 13 bases, with 13 bases separating them. The CDR3 has 9 residues. Germline loops: CDR1 SQVTM, CDR2 ANQGSEA. The CDR3 region is CSAGTSSYF. The CDR3 DNA reads TGCAGCGCTGGGACATCCTCGTACTTC.

This clonotype was seen only a few times. This chain connects TRBV7-2 to TRBJ2-3; D is undetermined. V was clipped by 4 bases and J by 10 bases, with 15 bases between them. The CDR3 contains 13 residues. CDR1 SGHTA and CDR2 FQGNSA come from the germline V gene. The chain's CDR3 is CASSSGPGPPQYF. The DNA for the CDR3 is TGTGCCAGCAGCTCCGGGCCCGGCCCTCCGCAGTATTTT.

This clonotype was observed a handful of times. This sequence joins TRBV4-2 and TRBJ1-4; perhaps TRBD1 as D (5 bases). V was shortened by 1 base and J by 5 bases, with 17 bases between the two germline ends. The germline gives CDR1 LGHNA, CDR2 YNFKEQ. The CDR3 has 17 residues. CDR3 sequence (DNA): TGTGCCAGCAGCCAAGTTGTACAAGGGACGGGAAATGAAAAACTGTTTTTT. This codes for CASSQVVQGTGNEKLFF.

This clonotype was found many times. The chain couples TRBV20-1 to TRBJ1-5; D remains ambiguous. V lost 3 bases to trimming and J lost 2 bases, with 8 bases between them. The CDR3 length is 13 residues. Germline V CDR1 and CDR2: DFQATT, SNEGSKA (reference sequence). The DNA of the CDR3 is TGCAGTGCTAGGGGCGGCGGCAATCAGCCCCAGCATTTT. Translating gives CSARGGGNQPQHF.

This clonotype showed up just a few times. The chain links TRBV20-1 to TRBJ2-2; tentative D call: TRBD2 (6 bases). The CDR3 runs 17 residues. The V gene's germline CDR1 is DFQATT and CDR2 SNEGSKA (reference sequence). Trimming stripped 0 bases from V and 3 bases from J, with 17 bases between. Written as DNA, the CDR3 is TGCAGTGCTAGAGATTGGGCAGGAGGGCCGCACACCGGGGAGCTGTTTTTT. Translation gives CSARDWAGGPHTGELFF.

This chain connects TRBV6-1 to TRBJ2-5; D unclear. Trimming removed 8 bases from V and 0 bases from J, with 19 bases in between. Germline values: CDR1 MNHNS, CDR2 SASEGT. This CDR3 has 16 amino acids. CDR3 coding DNA: TGTGCCAGCCTTAAAAGAGGATGGGATAACCAAGAGACCCAGTACTTC. This codes for CASLKRGWDNQETQYF.

Ten or more counts support this clonotype. The V gene is TRBV5-4, the J gene TRBJ1-1; no reliable D call. V lost 0 bases to trimming and J lost 4 bases, with 10 bases between them. Germline assignment: CDR1 SGHNT and CDR2 YYREEE (reference sequence). This CDR3 has 14 residues. CDR3 coding DNA: TGTGCCAGCAGCTTGGTAGGGTTTGGCACTGAAGCTTTCTTT. It yields the protein CASSLVGFGTEAFF.

This clonotype came up a few times. This chain joins TRBV20-1 and TRBJ1-5; TRBD1 is a possible D gene (5 bases). The V gene's germline CDR1 is DFQATT and CDR2 SNEGSKA (reference sequence). The CDR3 loop spans 12 amino acids. V was pared by 6 bases and J by 4 bases, with 10 bases between. Here the CDR3 reads CSARQTNQPQHF. The CDR3 DNA reads as TGCAGTGCGAGACAGACTAATCAGCCCCAGCATTTT.

This clonotype was observed many times. The V gene is TRBV7-9, the J gene TRBJ2-3; TRBD2 matches at 9 bases. The germline gives CDR1 SEHNR, CDR2 FQNEAQ (reference sequence). V gave up 4 bases and J gave up 11 bases; unmatched junction bases: 10. This CDR3 comprises 14 residues. The CDR3 loop is CASSYSGSPAGQYF. As DNA, the CDR3 is TGTGCCAGCAGCTATAGCGGGAGCCCCGCAGGGCAGTATTTT.

Ten or more counts support this clonotype. The chain links TRBV5-1 to TRBJ2-1; D may be TRBD1 or TRBD2 (5 bases each). There are 13 residues in the CDR3. Germline CDR1 and CDR2: SGHRS and YFSETQ. Deletions cut 0 bases from V and 9 bases from J, with 10 bases between. CDR3 in amino acids: CASSLVGEGEQFF. The DNA for the CDR3 is TGCGCCAGCAGCTTGGTGGGGGAAGGTGAGCAGTTCTTC.

This clonotype turned up a few times. CDR3 nucleotides: TGTGCCAGTAGTTACGGACAGGGGCCCACAGATACGCAGTATTTT. This encodes CASSYGQGPTDTQYF. The V and J genes are TRBV19 and TRBJ2-3; 9 bases agree with TRBD1. CDR3 length: 15 residues. J lost 2 bases, V lost 5 bases, and 5 bases had no gene match. Germline loops: CDR1 LNHDA, CDR2 SQIVND (reference sequence).

This clonotype has at least ten counts. The genes are TRBV18 and TRBJ2-3; either TRBD1 or TRBD2 may supply D (5 bases each). The CDR3 totals 11 residues. Germline assignment: CDR1 KGHSH and CDR2 LQKENI. The ends were cut back, 1 base at V and 10 bases at J, with 6 bases in the middle. CDR3 in DNA: TGTGCCAGCTCACCACGGGACGCGCAGTATTTT. The encoded protein is CASSPRDAQYF.

This clonotype showed up just a few times. The chain combines TRBV6-6 with TRBJ2-7, with D perhaps given as TRBD1 or TRBD2 (7 bases each). The CDR3 runs to 15 residues. V shed 4 bases and J shed 2 bases, with 15 bases lying between them. Germline values: CDR1 MNHNY, CDR2 SVGAGI (reference sequence). The CDR3 loop is CASSSRGDSPYEQYF. In DNA form, the CDR3 reads TGTGCCAGCAGTTCTCGGGGGGACAGCCCCTACGAGCAGTACTTC.

The sample holds many counts of this clonotype. The chain carries TRBV11-2 and TRBJ2-1, with D uncertain. Germline V gives CDR1 SGHAT, CDR2 FQNNGV. Trimming took off 1 base at V and 0 bases at J, with 7 bases between the two ends. The CDR3 covers 15 residues. In DNA form, the CDR3 reads TGTGCCAGCAGCTTAGGAGGCCCCTCCTACAATGAGCAGTTCTTC. Amino acids: CASSLGGPSYNEQFF.

This clonotype has more than one count but fewer than ten. The chain has TRBV29-1 and TRBJ2-3, with 12 bases identical to TRBD2. The germline V gene encodes CDR1 SQVTM and CDR2 ANQGSEA. This CDR3 is 15 amino acids long. V shed 8 bases and J 0 bases; nucleotides not matched to a gene: 6. The CDR3 bases are TGCAGCCCGGGACTAGCGGGCGCTAGCACAGATACGCAGTATTTT. Translating gives CSPGLAGASTDTQYF.

This clonotype was recorded many times. This chain connects TRBV19 to TRBJ1-5; a weak D match, TRBD1 (6 bases). Looked up from germline, CDR1 is LNHDA and CDR2 is SQIVND (reference sequence). Trimming left V 10 bases short and J 1 base short, with 14 bases between. CDR3 length: 14 residues. CDR3 protein: CATPTGESNQPQHF. The CDR3 DNA is TGTGCCACTCCGACAGGAGAGAGCAATCAGCCCCAGCATTTT.

V usage is TRBV12-3 or TRBV12-4 and J usage is TRBJ2-7; TRBD2 matches at 13 bases. This CDR3 has 14 amino acids. V shed 5 bases, J shed 7 bases, and the junction held 5 bases outside the gene matches. The DNA for the CDR3 is TGTGCCAGCAGTAGGACTAGCGGGGGCCTAGAGCAGTACTTC. It translates to CASSRTSGGLEQYF.

This clonotype was counted between two and nine times. This rearrangement joins TRBV29-1 to TRBJ2-7; D not resolved. This CDR3 spans 13 amino acids. Looked up from germline, CDR1 is SQVTM and CDR2 is ANQGSEA. Trimming pared 1 base from V and 5 bases from J, leaving 12 bases between. Here the CDR3 reads CSVEGGPFNEQYF. As DNA, the CDR3 is TGCAGCGTTGAAGGGGGTCCATTCAACGAGCAGTACTTC.

The rearrangement joins TRBV5-1 to TRBJ2-1; no clear D gene. Trimming removed 0 bases from V and 5 bases from J, with 9 bases in between. Looked up from germline, CDR1 is SGHRS and CDR2 is YFSETQ. The CDR3 contains 14 residues. The CDR3 DNA sequence: TGCGCCAGCAGCTTGGTTGTAGGCCACAATGAGCAGTTCTTC. This sequence encodes CASSLVVGHNEQFF. The variable domain in full, completed from reference TRBV5-1 and TRBJ2-1, reads KAGVTQTPRYLIKTRGQQVTLSCSPISGHRSVSWYQQTPGQGLQFLFEYFSETQRNKGNFPGRFSGRQFSNSRSEMNVSTLELGDSALYLCASSLVVGHNEQFFGPGTRLTVL.

This clonotype appeared many times. The V call is TRBV5-1, the J call TRBJ1-1, with D hard to call. The CDR3 spans 16 residues. V lost 0 bases to trimming and J lost 1 base, with 13 bases between them. Germline V lookup: CDR1 SGHRS, CDR2 YFSETQ. CDR3 residues: CASSLGSGRGNTEAFF. The CDR3 DNA sequence: TGCGCCAGCAGCTTGGGGAGCGGACGGGGGAACACTGAAGCTTTCTTT.